The rows below give T cell receptor beta chains drawn from one sample of a study of human T cells and chemical hapten exposure. TCRdb itself ran the reads through MiXCR, one entry per CDR3 protein. This sample yields about 120,000 distinct CDR3 sequences, of which around 9% are seen a single time; roughly 1.5% belongs to the top ten. Material: whole blood. Every receptor here comes from a human donor in good health. Some clones in this sample may be carry-over from other donors' samples. Both conserved end residues are part of each CDR3. A D gene is named only where the DNA matches it firmly. Clone size, where shown, is once, few, many, or a class for clones that have expanded.

v_call: TRBV12-5
d_call: TRBD1
clone_size: -
j_call: TRBJ1-1
cdr3_aa: CASGLRTGGGPEAFF
cdr3_nt: TGTGCTAGTGGTTTACGGACAGGGGGGGGCCCTGAAGCTTTCTTT

v_call: TRBV9
d_call: -
clone_size: -
j_call: TRBJ2-2
cdr3_aa: CPSSTERRQTGELFF
cdr3_nt: TGTCCCAGCAGCACAGAAAGGAGACAGACCGGGGAGCTGTTTTTT

v_call: TRBV29-1
d_call: -
clone_size: many
j_call: TRBJ1-2
cdr3_aa: CSVQEQEPSNYGYTF
cdr3_nt: TGCAGCGTCCAAGAACAGGAGCCGTCTAACTATGGCTACACCTTC

v_call: TRBV5-1
d_call: -
clone_size: -
j_call: TRBJ2-7
cdr3_aa: CASSLNDRIYEQYF
cdr3_nt: TGCGCCAGCAGCTTGAACGACAGGATCTACGAGCAGTACTTC

v_call: TRBV7-7
d_call: -
clone_size: -
j_call: TRBJ2-2
cdr3_aa: CASSTPGTANTGELFF
cdr3_nt: TGTGCCAGCAGCACGCCCGGGACGGCGAACACCGGGGAGCTGTTTTTT

v_call: TRBV7-2
d_call: TRBD2
clone_size: many
j_call: TRBJ2-3
cdr3_aa: CASSSASGLTDTQYF
cdr3_nt: TGTGCCAGCAGCTCCGCTAGCGGTCTCACAGATACGCAGTATTTT

v_call: TRBV2
d_call: -
clone_size: -
j_call: TRBJ2-1
cdr3_aa: CASSMGPLSYNEQFF
cdr3_nt: TGTGCCAGCAGTATGGGTCCCCTTTCCTACAATGAGCAGTTCTTC

v_call: TRBV6-1
d_call: TRBD1
clone_size: few
j_call: TRBJ2-7
cdr3_aa: CASSEAGQGPEQYF
cdr3_nt: TGTGCCAGCAGTGAAGCCGGACAGGGACCCGAGCAGTACTTC

v_call: TRBV7-2
d_call: TRBD2
clone_size: many
j_call: TRBJ2-1
cdr3_aa: CASRNPGGYNEQFF
cdr3_nt: TGTGCCAGCAGAAACCCGGGGGGGTACAATGAGCAGTTCTTC

v_call: TRBV3-1
d_call: TRBD1
clone_size: -
j_call: TRBJ2-7
cdr3_aa: CASSQALSVQGDSYEQYF
cdr3_nt: TGTGCCAGCAGCCAAGCCCTGTCGGTACAGGGGGACTCCTACGAGCAGTACTTC

v_call: TRBV7-2
d_call: -
clone_size: -
j_call: TRBJ1-5
cdr3_aa: CASSLAPPSAQPQHF
cdr3_nt: TGTGCCAGCAGCTTAGCCCCCCCGTCGGCCCAGCCCCAGCATTTT

v_call: TRBV20-1
d_call: -
clone_size: few
j_call: TRBJ2-3
cdr3_aa: CSARGLGSRTDTQYF
cdr3_nt: TGCAGTGCTAGGGGGCTGGGGTCCCGCACAGATACGCAGTATTTT

v_call: TRBV7-8
d_call: -
clone_size: many
j_call: TRBJ2-7
cdr3_aa: CASSLEGGTYEQYF
cdr3_nt: TGTGCCAGCAGCTTAGAAGGGGGGACGTACGAGCAGTACTTC

v_call: TRBV27
d_call: TRBD2
clone_size: -
j_call: TRBJ2-7
cdr3_aa: CASSSTGLRSGSIYEQYF
cdr3_nt: TGTGCCAGCAGTTCCACAGGGCTTCGAAGCGGGAGTATCTACGAGCAGTACTTC

v_call: TRBV4-2
d_call: TRBD2
clone_size: many
j_call: TRBJ2-1
cdr3_aa: CASSQSSGTYNEQFF
cdr3_nt: TGTGCCAGCAGCCAGTCCAGCGGGACCTACAATGAGCAGTTCTTC

v_call: TRBV10-3
d_call: -
clone_size: few
j_call: TRBJ1-3
cdr3_aa: CAISESGTGNTIYF
cdr3_nt: TGTGCCATCAGTGAGTCAGGGACTGGAAACACCATATATTTT

v_call: TRBV7-2
d_call: -
clone_size: -
j_call: TRBJ2-7
cdr3_aa: CASSERGGQPYEQYF
cdr3_nt: TGTGCCAGCAGCGAGAGGGGGGGGCAACCCTACGAGCAGTACTTC

v_call: TRBV4-1
d_call: TRBD2
clone_size: -
j_call: TRBJ2-1
cdr3_aa: CASSQLAGGEVNEQFF
cdr3_nt: TGCGCCAGCAGCCAGCTAGCGGGAGGGGAGGTGAATGAGCAGTTCTTC

v_call: TRBV6-5
d_call: -
clone_size: many
j_call: TRBJ1-6
cdr3_aa: CASSYSRINSPLHF
cdr3_nt: TGTGCCAGCAGTTACTCCAGAATAAATTCACCCCTCCACTTT

v_call: TRBV29-1
d_call: TRBD1
clone_size: few
j_call: TRBJ2-3
cdr3_aa: CSVVVQGAKNTQYF
cdr3_nt: TGCAGCGTTGTGGTCCAGGGGGCTAAGAATACGCAGTATTTT

v_call: TRBV6-4
d_call: -
clone_size: -
j_call: TRBJ2-7
cdr3_aa: CASSELLAWFHEQYF
cdr3_nt: TGTGCCAGCAGTGAGCTCCTAGCGTGGTTCCACGAGCAGTACTTC

v_call: TRBV12-3/TRBV12-4
d_call: TRBD1
clone_size: many
j_call: TRBJ1-1
cdr3_aa: CASSSQGAGNTEAFF
cdr3_nt: TGTGCCAGCAGTTCCCAGGGGGCCGGGAACACTGAAGCTTTCTTT

v_call: TRBV18
d_call: TRBD1
clone_size: many
j_call: TRBJ1-5
cdr3_aa: CASSPIRGGNQPQHF
cdr3_nt: TGTGCCAGCTCACCAATCAGGGGGGGAAATCAGCCCCAGCATTTT

v_call: TRBV12-3/TRBV12-4
d_call: -
clone_size: many
j_call: TRBJ1-1
cdr3_aa: CATRPADTEAFF
cdr3_nt: TGTGCCACCCGACCGGCGGACACTGAAGCTTTCTTT

v_call: TRBV25-1
d_call: -
clone_size: many
j_call: TRBJ2-2
cdr3_aa: CASSEPGLPNTGELFF
cdr3_nt: TGTGCCAGCAGTGAACCGGGACTTCCGAACACCGGGGAGCTGTTTTTT

v_call: TRBV15
d_call: TRBD1
clone_size: many
j_call: TRBJ2-3
cdr3_aa: CATSRGQGASDTQYF
cdr3_nt: TGTGCCACCAGCAGAGGACAGGGGGCTTCAGATACGCAGTATTTT

v_call: TRBV7-2
d_call: -
clone_size: -
j_call: TRBJ2-7
cdr3_aa: CASSLVSFEQYF
cdr3_nt: TGTGCCAGCAGCTTAGTCTCTTTTGAGCAGTACTTC

v_call: TRBV20-1
d_call: TRBD1
clone_size: few
j_call: TRBJ1-5
cdr3_aa: CSARGQGAVGQPQHF
cdr3_nt: TGCAGTGCTAGGGGACAGGGGGCCGTGGGACAGCCCCAGCATTTT

v_call: TRBV27
d_call: TRBD1
clone_size: many
j_call: TRBJ1-1
cdr3_aa: CASTPDRAPRGTEAFF
cdr3_nt: TGTGCCAGCACCCCTGACAGGGCACCCCGTGGCACTGAAGCTTTCTTT

v_call: TRBV18
d_call: -
clone_size: many
j_call: TRBJ1-5
cdr3_aa: CASSPGDQPQHF
cdr3_nt: TGTGCCAGCTCACCAGGGGATCAGCCCCAGCATTTT

v_call: TRBV4-2
d_call: TRBD1
clone_size: -
j_call: TRBJ2-7
cdr3_aa: CASSQDLAGGNYEQYF
cdr3_nt: TGTGCCAGCAGCCAAGATCTGGCAGGGGGCAACTACGAGCAGTACTTC

v_call: TRBV7-9
d_call: TRBD1
clone_size: -
j_call: TRBJ1-2
cdr3_aa: CASSSRDRGQRSYGYTF
cdr3_nt: TGTGCCAGCAGCTCCCGGGACAGGGGGCAAAGGAGCTATGGCTACACCTTC

v_call: TRBV20-1
d_call: -
clone_size: -
j_call: TRBJ2-3
cdr3_aa: CSVRGGESYTDTQYF
cdr3_nt: TGCAGTGTAAGGGGGGGCGAGAGTTACACAGATACGCAGTATTTT

v_call: TRBV27
d_call: -
clone_size: many
j_call: TRBJ1-6
cdr3_aa: CASSEQGYNSPLHF
cdr3_nt: TGTGCCAGCAGTGAACAGGGTTATAATTCACCCCTCCACTTT

v_call: TRBV7-8
d_call: -
clone_size: many
j_call: TRBJ2-3
cdr3_aa: CASSLRVEGEGTDTQYF
cdr3_nt: TGTGCCAGCAGCTTAAGAGTTGAAGGGGAAGGCACAGATACGCAGTATTTT

v_call: TRBV4-1
d_call: -
clone_size: -
j_call: TRBJ2-1
cdr3_aa: CASSPGGRETYNEQFF
cdr3_nt: TGCGCCAGCAGCCCCGGCGGTCGGGAGACCTACAATGAGCAGTTCTTC

v_call: TRBV27
d_call: -
clone_size: few
j_call: TRBJ2-1
cdr3_aa: CASSSLREDGGYNEQFF
cdr3_nt: TGTGCCAGCAGTTCCCTGAGAGAGGATGGGGGCTACAATGAGCAGTTCTTC

v_call: TRBV3-1
d_call: -
clone_size: -
j_call: TRBJ2-6
cdr3_aa: CASSQDFKEVSGANVLTF
cdr3_nt: TGTGCCAGCAGCCAAGACTTCAAGGAGGTCTCTGGGGCCAACGTCCTGACTTTC

v_call: TRBV6-1
d_call: -
clone_size: many
j_call: TRBJ2-7
cdr3_aa: CASRAGTPPYEQYF
cdr3_nt: TGTGCCAGCAGAGCCGGGACTCCCCCCTACGAGCAGTACTTC